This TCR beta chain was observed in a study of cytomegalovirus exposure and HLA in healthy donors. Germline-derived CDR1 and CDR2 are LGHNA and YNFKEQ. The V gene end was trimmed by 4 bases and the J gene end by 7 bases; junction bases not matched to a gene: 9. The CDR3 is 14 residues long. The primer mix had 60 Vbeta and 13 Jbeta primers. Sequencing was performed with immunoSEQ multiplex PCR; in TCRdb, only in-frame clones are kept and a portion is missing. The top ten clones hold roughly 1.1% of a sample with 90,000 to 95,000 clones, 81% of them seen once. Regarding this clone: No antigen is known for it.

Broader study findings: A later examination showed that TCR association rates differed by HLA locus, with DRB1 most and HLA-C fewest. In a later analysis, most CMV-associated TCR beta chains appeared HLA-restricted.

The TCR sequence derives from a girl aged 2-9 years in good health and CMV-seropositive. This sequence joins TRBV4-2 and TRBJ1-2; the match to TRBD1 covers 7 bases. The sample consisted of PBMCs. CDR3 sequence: CASSRPQGGGGYTF. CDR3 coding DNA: TGTGCCAGCAGCCGTCCCCAGGGGGGTGGTGGCTACACCTTC.